This T cell receptor beta chain was captured in a study of cytomegalovirus exposure and HLA in healthy donors. Repertoires were generated with immunoSEQ multiplex PCR, while TCRdb's copy carries only in-frame clones and drops some. This sample has approximately 20,000 clones, with roughly 97% found just once. This clone was detected only once. Sequenced: PBMCs. The TCR comes from a man aged 25 to 40 in good health and CMV-seropositive.

CDR3 coding DNA: TGTGCCAGCAGCTTATTATCCAGGGTGAACACTGAAGCTTTCTTT. Its translation: CASSLLSRVNTEAFF. J is TRBJ1-1 and V is TRBV7-2, with D perhaps TRBD1 (5 bases). Germline V gene sequence: CDR1 SGHTA, CDR2 FQGNSA. The CDR3 covers 15 residues. V was clipped by 2 bases and J by 0 bases, with 10 bases between them.